The next 16 T cell receptor beta chains were all read from a single sample in a study of blood T cell repertoires in COVID-19. The table came from immunoSEQ multiplex PCR; TCRdb's copy has only in-frame clones and leaves some out. The sample has about 170,000 clones, 85% seen once. The sample comprised peripheral blood. These receptors originate from a human donor with acute or convalescent COVID-19. The donor label of this sample is uncertain.

V usage is TRBV6-6 and J usage is TRBJ1-1; tentative D call: TRBD1 (5 bases). V was pared by 2 bases and J by 0 bases, with 7 bases between. Germline CDR1 reads MNHNY; CDR2 reads SVGAGI (reference sequence). The CDR3 is 14 residues long. The CDR3 protein is CASSYGGMNTEAFF. CDR3 sequence (DNA): TGTGCCAGCAGTTACGGGGGGATGAACACTGAAGCTTTCTTT.

The chain employs TRBV11-3 and TRBJ1-6, with D unresolved. Trimming cost V 0 bases and J 9 bases, with 15 bases left between them. Germline V gene data show CDR1 as SGHNT and CDR2 as YENEEA. The CDR3 spans 16 residues. The CDR3 DNA is TGTGCCAGCAGCTTAGATATGAGGCAGATTGGTTCACCCCTCCACTTT. Translated, it gives CASSLDMRQIGSPLHF.

The genes are TRBV4-3 and TRBJ2-1; tentative D call: TRBD2 (7 bases). From germline, CDR1 is LGHNA and CDR2 YSLEER. Trimming took off 0 bases at V and 6 bases at J, with 18 bases between the two ends. The CDR3 is 17 residues long. The CDR3 nucleotides are TGCGCCAGCAGCCAAGAAGGTCGGAGGGGGGGCATCAATGAGCAGTTCTTC. Translating it yields CASSQEGRRGGINEQFF.

This clone was detected only once. The chain links TRBV5-4 to TRBJ2-7, with 7 bases lining up with TRBD1. This CDR3 has 13 amino acids. V dropped 4 bases and J dropped 5; count of bases not matched to a gene: 6. Germline V gene sequence: CDR1 SGHNT, CDR2 YYREEE (reference sequence). CDR3 residues: CASSRGQAHEQYF. In DNA, the CDR3 is TGTGCCAGCAGCCGCGGACAGGCCCACGAGCAGTACTTC.

The rearrangement joins TRBV27 to TRBJ2-7; no definite D call. Germline-derived CDR1 and CDR2 are MNHEY and SMNVEV (reference sequence). The CDR3 loop spans 14 amino acids. V was trimmed by 5 bases and J by 3 bases, leaving 14 bases between them. The CDR3 DNA reads as TGTGCCAGCAGTAGATACGAGGTAGGCTACGAGCAGTACTTC. Residues: CASSRYEVGYEQYF.

The rearrangement links TRBV2 to TRBJ1-1; 7 positions agree with TRBD1. The CDR3 totals 14 residues. The junction had 16 bases not matched to a gene; V was cut back by 7 bases and J by 11 bases. Per the germline V gene, CDR1 is SNHLY and CDR2 is FYNNEI. CDR3 nucleotide sequence: TGTGCCAGCATGGTTATACAAGGGGGCGTAAAGGCTTTCTTT. Translating gives CASMVIQGGVKAFF.

This chain joins TRBV30 and TRBJ1-3, with a tentative D call TRBD1 (5 bases). Trimming took off 2 bases at V and 2 bases at J, with 13 bases between the two ends. The length of the CDR3 is 15 residues. Looked up from germline, CDR1 is GTSNPN and CDR2 is SVGIG (reference sequence). For the CDR3, the DNA is TGTGCCTGGAGTCTGATTCGCAGGGCTGGAAACACCATATATTTT. This codes for CAWSLIRRAGNTIYF.

The CDR3 nucleotides are TGTGCCAGCAGTTATCGCGGGGGGCACACAGATACGCAGTATTTT. Protein: CASSYRGGHTDTQYF. This rearrangement joins TRBV6-5 to TRBJ2-3; TRBD2 matches at 8 bases. J lost 2 bases, V lost 3 bases, and 4 bases had no gene match. Germline lookup yields CDR1 MNHEY and CDR2 SVGAGI. The CDR3 loop spans 15 amino acids.

The chain combines TRBV3-1 (or the pseudogene TRBV3-2) with TRBJ1-2; 8 nucleotides align to TRBD1. Germline V gene sequence: CDR1 LGHDT, CDR2 YNNKEL (reference sequence). The CDR3 consists of 13 residues. V trimming: 6 bases; J trimming: 6 bases; junction bases outside the gene matches: 6. CDR3 in amino acids: CASRLGQGHGYTF. In DNA form, the CDR3 reads TGTGCCAGCAGGCTCGGACAGGGACATGGCTACACCTTC.

CDR3 loop: CASSSTAGVNGYTF. CDR3 DNA: TGTGCCAGCAGCAGTACCGCAGGGGTTAATGGCTACACCTTC. The chain couples TRBV21-1 to TRBJ1-2; the table assigns TRBD1, which was not confirmed against the DNA. TRBV21-1 is designated a pseudogene. The CDR3 sequence is 14 residues long.

The genes are TRBV7-9 and TRBJ2-7; 11 positions match TRBD1. Germline CDR1 SEHNR, CDR2 FQNEAQ (reference sequence). The CDR3 contains 14 residues. Unmatched junction bases numbered 6, after V lost 6 bases and J lost 5 bases. CDR3: CASSLGTGGNEQYF. The CDR3 DNA reads as TGTGCCAGCAGTCTAGGGACAGGGGGTAACGAGCAGTACTTC. Drawing the rest from reference TRBV7-9 and TRBJ2-7, the complete variable domain is DTGVSQNPRHKITKRGQNVTFRCDPISEHNRLYWYRQTLGQGPEFLTYFQNEAQLEKSRLLSDRFSAERPKGSFSTLEIQRTEQGDSAMYLCASSLGTGGNEQYFGPGTRLTVT.

The genes are TRBV3-1 (or the pseudogene TRBV3-2) and TRBJ1-2, with D unresolved. Germline values: CDR1 LGHDT, CDR2 YNNKEL (reference sequence). V gave up 1 base and J gave up 8 bases, with 11 bases separating them. This CDR3 comprises 13 residues. The CDR3 reads CASSQVPTWGYTF. CDR3 nucleotides: TGTGCCAGCAGCCAAGTCCCTACCTGGGGCTACACCTTC.

This chain joins TRBV7-3 and TRBJ2-3; D gene ambiguous. V lost 4 bases and J 2 bases, leaving 7 bases between the germline ends. The CDR3 sequence is 13 residues long. The germline CDR1 and CDR2 sequences are SGHTA and FQGTGA. CDR3 amino acids: CASSSRDTDTQYF. The CDR3 bases are TGTGCCAGCAGCTCGCGCGACACAGATACGCAGTATTTT.

The V call is TRBV2, the J call TRBJ1-2; D might be TRBD1 (5 bases). Per the germline V gene, CDR1 is SNHLY and CDR2 is FYNNEI. This CDR3 has 13 amino acids. V shed 6 bases and J shed 4 bases, with 12 bases lying between them. In nucleotides, the CDR3 is TGTGCCAGCAGGCCTGACAGACTCTATGGCTACACCTTC. Protein sequence: CASRPDRLYGYTF.

The chain carries TRBV7-3 and TRBJ2-5; D gene ambiguous. This CDR3 is built from 12 residues. The ends were cut back, 4 bases at V and 5 bases at J, with 8 bases in the middle. Germline V gene data show CDR1 as SGHTA and CDR2 as FQGTGA. CDR3 DNA: TGTGCCAGCAGCTATCCCGGGGAGACCCAGTACTTC. It translates to CASSYPGETQYF.

This sequence joins TRBV4-1 and TRBJ1-1, with D unresolved. The CDR3 spans 13 residues. Germline CDR1 MGHRA, CDR2 YSYEKL. Trimming shortened V by 3 bases and J by 4 bases, and 9 bases separated the two germline ends. As DNA, the CDR3 is TGCGCCAGCAGCCAGATAAGGAGCACTGAAGCTTTCTTT. This encodes CASSQIRSTEAFF.